This T cell receptor beta chain was captured by sequencing in a study of neoadjuvant anti-PD-1 for oral cavity cancer. Study in general: Patients without progression got a fourth dose around day 43.

Study-wide results and limits: After neoadjuvant nivolumab, PBMC T cell clonality was significantly higher in non-responders than responders.

Blood cells were analyzed directly, without culture or expansion. Germline loops: CDR1 SQVTM, CDR2 ANQGSEA. CDR3 length: 15 amino acids. V gave up 2 bases and J gave up 6 bases; unmatched junction bases: 5. In the case of this clone: Its specificity is unknown.

Using immunoSEQ multiplex PCR, the repertoire was profiled, and TCRdb retains in-frame clones only, with some absent. The data show roughly 67,000 clones, with around four fifths seen just once and about 3.4% held by the top ten. The rearrangement links TRBV29-1 to TRBJ2-3, with 13 bases aligning to TRBD2. The material was PBMCs, obtained before nivolumab (anti-PD-1) treatment. The receptor comes from a person aged 40-85 years with oral cavity squamous cell carcinoma. This CDR3 is CSVEILAGGGDTQYF. The CDR3 DNA sequence: TGCAGCGTTGAAATACTAGCGGGAGGGGGGGATACGCAGTATTTT.